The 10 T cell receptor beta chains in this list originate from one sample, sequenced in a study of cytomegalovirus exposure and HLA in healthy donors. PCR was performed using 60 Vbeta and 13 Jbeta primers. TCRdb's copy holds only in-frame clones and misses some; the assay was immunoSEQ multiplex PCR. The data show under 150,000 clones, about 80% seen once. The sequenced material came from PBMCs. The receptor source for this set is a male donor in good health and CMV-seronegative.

CDR3 amino acids: CARRGSGGGTDTQYF. The CDR3, as DNA: TGCGCCCGGCGGGGTAGCGGGGGTGGCACAGATACGCAGTATTTT. The rearrangement uses TRBV5-1 and TRBJ2-3, with 9 bases fitting TRBD2. V lost 10 bases to trimming and J lost 1 base; unmatched junction nucleotides: 10. The CDR3 consists of 15 residues. Looked up from germline, CDR1 is SGHRS and CDR2 is YFSETQ.

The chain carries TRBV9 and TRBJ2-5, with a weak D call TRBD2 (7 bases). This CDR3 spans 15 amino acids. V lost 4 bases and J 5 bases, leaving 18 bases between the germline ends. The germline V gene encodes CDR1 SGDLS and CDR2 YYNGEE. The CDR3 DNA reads TGTGCCAGCAGCTCTGCCGGGGGGCTAGGTGAGACCCAGTACTTC. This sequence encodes CASSSAGGLGETQYF.

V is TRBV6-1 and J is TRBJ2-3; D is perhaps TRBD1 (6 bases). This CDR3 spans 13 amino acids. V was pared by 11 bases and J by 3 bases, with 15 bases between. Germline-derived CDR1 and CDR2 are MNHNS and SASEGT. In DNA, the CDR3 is TGTGCCGGGCAGGGGTCGGGGACAGATACGCAGTATTTT. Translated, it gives CAGQGSGTDTQYF.

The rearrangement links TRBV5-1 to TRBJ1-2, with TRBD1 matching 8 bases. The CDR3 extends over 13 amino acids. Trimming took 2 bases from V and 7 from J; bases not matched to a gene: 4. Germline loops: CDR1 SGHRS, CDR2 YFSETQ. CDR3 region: CASSFGDRGGYTF. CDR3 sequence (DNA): TGCGCCAGCAGCTTTGGAGACAGGGGTGGCTACACCTTC.

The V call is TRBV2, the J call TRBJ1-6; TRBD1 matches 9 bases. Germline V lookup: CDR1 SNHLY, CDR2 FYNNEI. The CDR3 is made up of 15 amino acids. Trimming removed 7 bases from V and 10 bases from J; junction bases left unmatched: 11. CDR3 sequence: CASTQEGQGTSPLHF. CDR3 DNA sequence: TGTGCCAGCACCCAAGAGGGACAGGGCACATCACCCCTCCACTTT.

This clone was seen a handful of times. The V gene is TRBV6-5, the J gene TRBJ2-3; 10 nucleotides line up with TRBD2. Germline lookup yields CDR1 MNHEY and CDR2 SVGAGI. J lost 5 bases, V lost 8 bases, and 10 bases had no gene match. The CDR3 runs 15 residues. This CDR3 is CASGRAGGWVDTQYF. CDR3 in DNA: TGTGCCAGCGGACGAGCGGGGGGGTGGGTAGATACGCAGTATTTT.

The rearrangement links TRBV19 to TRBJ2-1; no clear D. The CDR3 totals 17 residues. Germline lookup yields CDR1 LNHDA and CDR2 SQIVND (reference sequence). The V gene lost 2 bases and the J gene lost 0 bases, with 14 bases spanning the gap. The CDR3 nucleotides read TGTGCCAGTAGTATAAGAAGATTGGAGAGCTCCTACAATGAGCAGTTCTTC. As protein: CASSIRRLESSYNEQFF.

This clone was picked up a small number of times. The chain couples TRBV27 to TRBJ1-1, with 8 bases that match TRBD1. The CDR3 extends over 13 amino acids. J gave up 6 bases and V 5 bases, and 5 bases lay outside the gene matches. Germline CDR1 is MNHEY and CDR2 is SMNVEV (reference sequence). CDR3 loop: CASSVTGAAEAFF. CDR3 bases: TGTGCCAGCAGTGTGACAGGGGCGGCTGAAGCTTTCTTT.

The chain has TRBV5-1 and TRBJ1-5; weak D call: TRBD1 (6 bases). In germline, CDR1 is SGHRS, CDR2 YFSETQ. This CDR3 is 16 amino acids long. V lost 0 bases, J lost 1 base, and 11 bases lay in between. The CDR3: CASSLGFRGSNQPQHF. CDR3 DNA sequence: TGCGCCAGCAGCTTGGGGTTTAGGGGGAGCAATCAGCCCCAGCATTTT.

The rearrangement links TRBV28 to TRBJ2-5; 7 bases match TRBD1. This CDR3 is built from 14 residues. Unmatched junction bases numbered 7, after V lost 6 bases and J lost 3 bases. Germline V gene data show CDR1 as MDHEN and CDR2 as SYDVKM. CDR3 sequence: CASRFSGTEETQYF. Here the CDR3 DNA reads TGTGCCAGCAGATTCTCCGGGACAGAAGAGACCCAGTACTTC.